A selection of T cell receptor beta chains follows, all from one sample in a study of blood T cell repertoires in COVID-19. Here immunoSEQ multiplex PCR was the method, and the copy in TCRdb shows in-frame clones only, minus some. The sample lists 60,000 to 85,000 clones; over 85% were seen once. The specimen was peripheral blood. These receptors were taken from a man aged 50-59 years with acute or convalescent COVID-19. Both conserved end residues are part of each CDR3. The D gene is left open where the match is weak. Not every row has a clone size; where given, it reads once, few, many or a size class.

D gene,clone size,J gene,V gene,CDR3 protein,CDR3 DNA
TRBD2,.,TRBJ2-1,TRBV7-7,CASSFIHDILAGLKPNEQFF,TGTGCCAGCAGCTTTATCCATGATATCCTAGCGGGACTGAAACCTAATGAGCAGTTCTTC
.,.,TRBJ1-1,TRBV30,CAWSVLENTEAFF,TGTGCCTGGAGTGTACTTGAGAACACTGAAGCTTTCTTT
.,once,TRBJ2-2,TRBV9,CASSVTRTGELFF,TGTGCCAGCAGCGTGACTAGAACCGGGGAGCTGTTTTTT
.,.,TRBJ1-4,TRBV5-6,CASSLVLNEKLFF,TGTGCCAGCAGCTTGGTTCTAAATGAAAAACTGTTTTTT
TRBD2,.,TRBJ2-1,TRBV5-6,CASSLFGERGGLYEQFF,TGTGCCAGCAGCTTGTTCGGCGAGCGGGGGGGCCTTTATGAGCAGTTCTTC
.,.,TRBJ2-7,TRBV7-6,CASSLEARATYEQYF,TGTGCCAGCAGCTTAGAGGCCAGGGCGACCTACGAGCAGTACTTC
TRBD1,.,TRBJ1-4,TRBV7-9,CASSVIWTGMEKLFF,TGTGCCAGCAGCGTCATTTGGACAGGGATGGAAAAACTGTTTTTT
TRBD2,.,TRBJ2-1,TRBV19,CASSPRHLAGEFF,TGTGCCAGTAGCCCACGCCACCTAGCGGGAGAATTCTTC
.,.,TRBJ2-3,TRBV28,CASSYGRDTQYF,TGTGCCAGCAGTTATGGGAGAGATACGCAGTATTTT
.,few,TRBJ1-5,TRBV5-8,CASSFRGAKGQPQHF,TGTGCCAGCAGCTTCCGGGGGGCGAAGGGTCAGCCCCAGCATTTT
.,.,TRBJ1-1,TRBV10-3,CAISELGTMNTEAFF,TGTGCCATCAGTGAGCTAGGCACAATGAACACTGAAGCTTTCTTT
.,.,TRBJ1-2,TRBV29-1,CSVNLEGAGYTF,TGCAGCGTTAATTTGGAGGGTGCTGGCTACACCTTC
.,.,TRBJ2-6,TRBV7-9,CASSFFRVAPASGANVLTF,TGTGCCAGCAGCTTTTTCAGGGTCGCTCCAGCCTCTGGGGCCAACGTCCTGACTTTC
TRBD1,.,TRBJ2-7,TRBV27,CASTSTGTGLYEQYF,TGTGCCAGCACATCCACCGGGACAGGGTTGTACGAGCAGTACTTC
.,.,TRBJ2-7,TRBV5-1,CASSLRGPEQYF,TGCGCCAGCAGCTTAAGAGGGCCAGAGCAGTACTTC
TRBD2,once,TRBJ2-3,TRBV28,CASSPSPSGGGDTQYF,TGTGCCAGCAGTCCCAGTCCTAGCGGGGGAGGAGATACGCAGTATTTT
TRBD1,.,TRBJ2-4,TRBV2,CASKLDRGSSWDKNIQYF,TGTGCCAGCAAGCTCGACAGGGGGTCTTCTTGGGACAAAAACATTCAGTACTTC
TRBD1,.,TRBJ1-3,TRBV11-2,CASSHNWDRDGNTIYF,TGTGCCAGCAGCCACAACTGGGACAGGGATGGAAACACCATATATTTT
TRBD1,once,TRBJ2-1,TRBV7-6,CASSLTDRTNEQFF,TGTGCCAGCAGCTTAACGGACAGGACCAATGAGCAGTTCTTC
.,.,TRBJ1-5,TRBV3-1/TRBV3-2,CASSTGQANQPQHF,TGTGCCAGCAGCACCGGACAAGCAAATCAGCCCCAGCATTTT
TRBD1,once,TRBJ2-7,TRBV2,CASTVGTGGTYEQYF,TGTGCCAGCACCGTGGGGACAGGGGGAACCTACGAGCAGTACTTC
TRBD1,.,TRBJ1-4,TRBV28,CASSFPGQPNEKLFF,TGTGCCAGCAGTTTCCCGGGACAGCCAAATGAAAAACTGTTTTTT
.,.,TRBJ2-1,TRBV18,CASSPPADNEQFF,TGTGCCAGCTCACCACCGGCAGACAATGAGCAGTTCTTC
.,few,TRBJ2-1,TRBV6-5,CASSYSRGQEHEQFF,TGTGCCAGCAGTTACAGCAGGGGCCAGGAGCATGAGCAGTTCTTC
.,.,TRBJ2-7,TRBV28,CASSSLPVEQYF,TGTGCCAGCAGCTCCCTACCCGTGGAGCAGTACTTC
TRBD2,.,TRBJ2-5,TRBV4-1,CASSQGGPGLVAQYF,TGCGCCAGCAGCCAAGGTGGGCCGGGACTAGTGGCCCAGTACTTC
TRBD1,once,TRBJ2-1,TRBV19,CASSIGQGAGNEQFF,TGTGCCAGTAGTATCGGACAGGGGGCTGGCAATGAGCAGTTCTTC
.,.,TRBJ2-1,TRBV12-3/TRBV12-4,CASSLLSNEQFF,TGTGCCAGCAGTTTACTAAGCAATGAGCAGTTCTTC
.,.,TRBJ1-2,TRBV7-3,CASSLSGFYGYTF,TGTGCCAGCAGCTTGTCGGGTTTTTACGGCTACACCTTC
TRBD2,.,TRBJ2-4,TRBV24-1,CATSPGGGWIQYF,TGTGCCACCAGTCCTGGGGGGGGGTGGATTCAGTACTTC
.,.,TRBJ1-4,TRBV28,CASMNSDEKLFF,TGTGCCAGTATGAATTCGGATGAAAAACTGTTTTTT
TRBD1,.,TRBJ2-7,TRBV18,CASSPYETGVPYEQYF,TGTGCCAGCTCACCATACGAGACAGGGGTTCCCTACGAGCAGTACTTC
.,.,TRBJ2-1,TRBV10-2,CASRQGSGEQFF,TGCGCCAGCAGACAGGGTAGTGGGGAGCAGTTCTTC
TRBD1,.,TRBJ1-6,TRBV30,CACSTGDNSPLHF,TGTGCCTGCTCTACAGGGGATAATTCACCCCTCCACTTT
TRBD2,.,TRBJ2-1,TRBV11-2,CASSLASGGAEYNEQFF,TGTGCCAGCAGCTTAGCTAGCGGGGGGGCGGAATACAATGAGCAGTTCTTC
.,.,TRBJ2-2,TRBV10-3,CAISVYARRTGELFF,TGTGCCATCAGTGTCTATGCTAGGAGGACCGGGGAGCTGTTTTTT
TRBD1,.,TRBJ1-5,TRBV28,CASRPGQGHQPQHF,TGTGCCAGCAGACCGGGACAGGGGCATCAGCCCCAGCATTTT
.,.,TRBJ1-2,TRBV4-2,CASSQVGQYYGYTF,TGTGCCAGCAGCCAAGTTGGACAGTACTATGGCTACACCTTC
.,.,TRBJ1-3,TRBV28,CASRPTGLGGNTIYF,TGTGCCAGCAGACCCACAGGGCTAGGAGGAAACACCATATATTTT
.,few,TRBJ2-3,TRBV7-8,CASSLRVGGAGTDTQYF,TGTGCCAGCAGCTTACGAGTAGGGGGGGCAGGCACAGATACGCAGTATTTT